The rows below give T cell receptor beta chains drawn from one sample of a study of cytomegalovirus exposure and HLA in healthy donors. Profiling relied on immunoSEQ multiplex PCR, and the TCRdb table lists in-frame clones only, not all of them. The repertoire holds around 140,000 clones, 72% seen once, with about 3.9% in the top ten. What was sequenced was PBMCs. All receptors come from a man in his fifties or sixties in good health and CMV-seropositive. Each CDR3 is given with its conserved first and last residue. The order of the fields is J gene, clone size, V gene, D gene, CDR3 protein, CDR3 DNA. D genes are given only for firm matches. Rows may omit the clone size; those that give it use once, few, many or a size class.

TRBJ2-2 | once | TRBV5-1 | TRBD2 | CASSRGGDTGELFF | TGCGCCAGCAGTCGGGGGGGCGACACCGGGGAGCTGTTTTTT
TRBJ2-1 | . | TRBV7-3 | TRBD2 | CASSLTDSGDNEQFF | TGTGCCAGCAGCCTCACCGATAGCGGGGACAATGAGCAGTTCTTC
TRBJ2-6 | . | TRBV7-8 | TRBD1 | CASSSRPIQGSGMANVLTF | TGTGCCAGCAGCTCCCGACCCATACAGGGGTCCGGGATGGCCAACGTCCTGACTTTC
TRBJ2-2 | . | TRBV2 | TRBD1 | CASSGGTGAGELFF | TGTGCCAGCAGTGGAGGGACAGGCGCCGGGGAGCTGTTTTTT
TRBJ2-2 | . | TRBV5-1 | . | CASSLQGSTGELFF | TGCGCCAGCAGCTTACAGGGAAGCACCGGGGAGCTGTTTTTT
TRBJ1-2 | . | TRBV29-1 | TRBD1 | CSVEIQGAGGYTF | TGCAGCGTTGAAATACAGGGGGCGGGTGGCTACACCTTC
TRBJ2-7 | . | TRBV7-9 | . | CASSFPQGTSYEQYF | TGTGCCAGCAGCTTTCCCCAGGGGACCTCCTACGAGCAGTACTTC
TRBJ2-7 | . | TRBV6-5 | . | CASSPQWGPSYEQYF | TGTGCCAGCAGCCCTCAATGGGGGCCCTCCTACGAGCAGTACTTC
TRBJ1-6 | . | TRBV25-1 | . | CASNPGGAYAANSPLHF | TGTGCCAGCAACCCGGGAGGCGCATATGCCGCCAATTCACCCCTCCACTTT
TRBJ2-1 | . | TRBV19 | TRBD1 | CASSRRAPTGSAGQFF | TGTGCCAGTAGTAGGCGCGCACCGACAGGGTCGGCAGGGCAGTTCTTC
TRBJ2-5 | . | TRBV11-2 | . | CASSRGLNANQYF | TGTGCCAGCAGCCGGGGTCTAAATGCGAACCAGTACTTC
TRBJ2-1 | once | TRBV11-2 | TRBD1 | CASSLGQGRPKPEFF | TGTGCCAGCAGCTTGGGACAGGGGCGTCCCAAGCCAGAGTTCTTC
TRBJ1-2 | . | TRBV18 | . | CASSVGVGDGYTF | TGTGCCAGCTCAGTGGGTGTGGGAGATGGCTACACCTTC
TRBJ1-5 | . | TRBV4-1 | . | CASSQEQAGNQPQHF | TGCGCCAGCAGCCAAGAACAGGCGGGCAATCAGCCCCAGCATTTT
TRBJ1-1 | . | TRBV7-2 | . | CASSFSRETEAFF | TGTGCCAGCAGCTTTTCGAGGGAAACTGAAGCTTTCTTT
TRBJ2-7 | . | TRBV30 | . | CAWREDDEQYF | TGTGCCTGGAGGGAGGATGACGAGCAGTACTTC
TRBJ2-1 | . | TRBV9 | TRBD1 | CASSVGQGFYNEQFF | TGTGCCAGCAGCGTAGGACAGGGCTTCTACAATGAGCAGTTCTTC
TRBJ2-6 | . | TRBV5-1 | TRBD1 | CASSSWTGKSSGANVLTF | TGCGCCAGCAGCTCCTGGACAGGAAAAAGCTCTGGGGCCAACGTCCTGACTTTC
TRBJ1-2 | . | TRBV2 | TRBD1 | CASSEGTGRWANYGYTF | TGTGCCAGCAGTGAAGGGACAGGGAGATGGGCTAACTATGGCTACACCTTC
TRBJ2-1 | . | TRBV19 | . | CASSTGTYDEQFF | TGTGCCAGTAGTACCGGGACTTACGATGAGCAGTTCTTC
TRBJ2-1 | once | TRBV29-1 | . | CSVEDDRFF | TGCAGCGTTGAAGATGATAGGTTCTTC
TRBJ2-1 | . | TRBV6-1 | TRBD2 | CASSERGSGLYNEQFF | TGTGCCAGCAGTGAAAGGGGTAGCGGGCTATACAATGAGCAGTTCTTC
TRBJ1-1 | . | TRBV7-9 | . | CASSGTPPRDTEAFF | TGTGCCAGCAGCGGGACACCTCCCCGGGACACTGAAGCTTTCTTT
TRBJ1-1 | . | TRBV13 | . | CASSFGQGLTEAFF | TGTGCCAGCAGCTTCGGGCAGGGTTTAACTGAAGCTTTCTTT
TRBJ1-4 | many | TRBV5-1 | . | CASSGKDSINEKLFF | TGCGCCAGCAGCGGCAAGGACAGCATTAATGAAAAACTGTTTTTT
TRBJ2-7 | . | TRBV2 | . | CASSDSFQGQEQYF | TGTGCCAGCAGTGATTCGTTTCAGGGGCAAGAGCAGTACTTC
TRBJ1-3 | . | TRBV9 | . | CASSAGLGSSGNTIYF | TGTGCCAGCAGCGCGGGCCTCGGGAGCTCTGGAAACACCATATATTTT
TRBJ2-5 | . | TRBV29-1 | TRBD1 | CSVEETGETQYF | TGCAGCGTTGAAGAGACAGGGGAGACCCAGTACTTC
TRBJ1-1 | . | TRBV19 | TRBD1 | CASRSTGLETEAFF | TGTGCCAGTAGATCGACAGGGTTGGAGACTGAAGCTTTCTTT
TRBJ2-5 | . | TRBV9 | . | CASSVEPGEPQETQYF | TGTGCCAGCAGCGTAGAACCGGGGGAGCCTCAAGAGACCCAGTACTTC
TRBJ1-2 | . | TRBV7-9 | . | CASSLHAANYGYTF | TGTGCCAGCAGCTTACATGCAGCTAACTATGGCTACACCTTC
TRBJ1-2 | many | TRBV2 | TRBD1 | CASSARQGYGYTF | TGTGCCAGCAGTGCGCGACAGGGGTATGGCTACACCTTC
TRBJ2-3 | once | TRBV27 | TRBD2 | CASSLNPTAGSTDTQYF | TGTGCCAGCAGTTTAAACCCCACAGCGGGGAGCACAGATACGCAGTATTTT
TRBJ1-5 | . | TRBV10-2 | . | CASRGGHSNQPQHF | TGCGCCAGCCGGGGAGGGCATAGCAATCAGCCCCAGCATTTT
TRBJ1-5 | . | TRBV5-1 | TRBD1 | CASSSGTGDNQPQHF | TGCGCCAGCAGCTCCGGGACAGGGGACAATCAGCCCCAGCATTTT
TRBJ2-2 | . | TRBV19 | TRBD1 | CASSPWGDRWTGELFF | TGTGCCAGTAGTCCCTGGGGGGACAGGTGGACCGGGGAGCTGTTTTTT
TRBJ1-2 | . | TRBV5-1 | . | CASSSSGDYGYTF | TGCGCCAGCAGCTCCTCAGGGGACTATGGCTACACCTTC
TRBJ1-4 | . | TRBV6-5 | . | CASSEVGEKLFF | TGTGCCAGCAGTGAAGTCGGTGAAAAACTGTTTTTT
TRBJ2-3 | . | TRBV6-6 | . | CASSSTSGDTQYF | TGTGCCAGCAGTTCGACTAGTGGAGATACGCAGTATTTT
TRBJ1-2 | . | TRBV12-5 | . | CASGLPRIYGYTF | TGTGCTAGTGGTTTGCCGAGGATCTATGGCTACACCTTC
TRBJ2-7 | . | TRBV2 | . | CASSARDFLYEQYF | TGTGCCAGCAGCGCCCGGGACTTCCTCTACGAGCAGTACTTC
TRBJ1-1 | . | TRBV4-1 | . | CASSQNFGGASDTEAFF | TGCGCCAGCAGCCAAAATTTCGGGGGGGCTTCGGACACTGAAGCTTTCTTT
TRBJ2-1 | . | TRBV6-5 | . | CASSLLGPYNEQFF | TGTGCCAGCAGTTTACTAGGCCCCTACAATGAGCAGTTCTTC
TRBJ2-1 | . | TRBV29-1 | TRBD2 | CSVDGTSGFGSSYNEQFF | TGCAGCGTTGATGGGACTAGCGGGTTCGGAAGCTCCTACAATGAGCAGTTCTTC
TRBJ2-4 | . | TRBV7-2 | . | CASTAPEKNIQYF | TGTGCCAGCACCGCCCCGGAGAAAAACATTCAGTACTTC